The 19 T cell receptor beta chains given below trace back to one sample, sequenced in a study of T cell repertoires in cytomegalovirus infection. TCRdb re-called the reads through MiXCR, storing one row per CDR3 protein. The sample contains 230,000 or so distinct CDR3 sequences, approximately 38% of which appear only once. These receptors' antigens are unknown. Specimen: CD8+ T cells from cultured PBMCs, collected from culture after CMV antigen stimulation. Receptors originate from a human donor in good health (CMV status not recorded). Some clones in this sample may be carry-over from other donors' samples.

The V and J genes are TRBV6-6 and TRBJ2-1, with D tentatively TRBD1 (5 bases). The CDR3 spans 17 residues. With 0 bases removed from V and 6 bases from J, the gap between germline ends came to 18 bases. From germline, CDR1 is MNHNY and CDR2 SVGAGI (reference sequence). CDR3 DNA sequence: TGTGCCAGCAGTTACTCGGGGCCCCCCCGGGCCTTCAATGAGCAGTTCTTC. This sequence encodes CASSYSGPPRAFNEQFF.

V usage is TRBV9 and J usage is TRBJ2-1, with D unresolved. Germline assignment: CDR1 SGDLS and CDR2 YYNGEE. The CDR3 is 14 amino acids. Trimming left V 1 base short and J 4 bases short, with 9 bases between. The CDR3 region has the DNA TGTGCCAGCAGCGTAAATGCCCCTTACAATGAGCAGTTCTTC. Protein sequence: CASSVNAPYNEQFF.

This clonotype has just a few counts. J is TRBJ1-1 and V is TRBV12-3 or TRBV12-4; 7 bases agree with TRBD1. The CDR3 is made up of 14 amino acids. Trimming cost V 2 bases and J 13 bases; bases outside gene matches: 13. CDR3 DNA: TGTGCCAGCAGTTTAAGTAGCAGGGGGGGGTGGGTTTTCTTT. This translates into CASSLSSRGGWVFF.

This clonotype was picked up a small number of times. The CDR3 reads CASSDGRHGERAGELFF. In DNA form, the CDR3 reads TGTGCCAGCAGCGACGGCCGACACGGCGAAAGGGCCGGGGAGCTGTTTTTT. The chain carries TRBV6-6 and TRBJ2-2; D ambiguous. This CDR3 is built from 17 residues. V lost 6 bases and J 6 bases, leaving 23 bases between the germline ends. Germline V gene sequence: CDR1 MNHNY, CDR2 SVGAGI (reference sequence).

J is TRBJ2-2 and V is TRBV9; a possible D gene is TRBD1 (6 bases). Per the germline V gene, CDR1 is SGDLS and CDR2 is YYNGEE. The CDR3 loop spans 16 amino acids. V was shortened by 0 bases and J by 4 bases, with 13 bases between the two germline ends. In nucleotides, the CDR3 is TGTGCCAGCAGCGTAGTGAGGGACACATCCACCGGGGAGCTGTTTTTT. This codes for CASSVVRDTSTGELFF. Supplemented by reference TRBV9 and TRBJ2-2, the full variable domain reads DSGVTQTPKHLITATGQRVTLRCSPRSGDLSVYWYQQSLDQGLQFLIQYYNGEERAKGNILERFSAQQFPDLHSELNLSSLELGDSALYFCASSVVRDTSTGELFFGEGSRLTVL.

The genes are TRBV27 and TRBJ1-5; the D is unclear. Germline CDR1 is MNHEY and CDR2 is SMNVEV (reference sequence). This CDR3 spans 14 amino acids. V lost 4 bases and J lost 0, with 7 bases in between. CDR3 amino acids: CASSSQLSNQPQHF. For the CDR3, the DNA is TGTGCCAGCAGTTCGCAGCTTAGCAATCAGCCCCAGCATTTT.

This clonotype was seen only a few times. The chain links TRBV27 to TRBJ2-2; 8 bases are shared with TRBD2. The CDR3 covers 17 residues. Per the germline V gene, CDR1 is MNHEY and CDR2 is SMNVEV (reference sequence). V gave up 6 bases and J gave up 2 bases; unmatched junction bases: 11. CDR3 nucleotide sequence: TGTGCCAGCAGATCCGGACTAGCAAATTACAACACCGGGGAGCTGTTTTTT. Translating it yields CASRSGLANYNTGELFF.

There are a few counts of this clonotype. This rearrangement joins TRBV7-3 to TRBJ1-1; the D is unclear. The germline CDR1 and CDR2 sequences are SGHTA and FQGTGA. The CDR3 has 14 amino acids. With 0 bases removed from V and 3 bases from J, the gap between germline ends came to 8 bases. The CDR3 coding sequence is TGTGCCAGCAGCTTAACTAGCCAGGACACTGAAGCTTTCTTT. Protein sequence: CASSLTSQDTEAFF.

This clonotype was counted between two and nine times. In nucleotides, the CDR3 is TGTGCCAGCAGTTTGTGGCGGGGGGAAGCAGATACGCAGTATTTT. Encoded protein: CASSLWRGEADTQYF. The V gene is TRBV12-3 or TRBV12-4, the J gene TRBJ2-3, with TRBD2 matching 8 bases. CDR3 size: 15 residues. Trimming cost V 3 bases and J 4 bases; bases outside gene matches: 6.

This clonotype has ten or more counts. V and J are TRBV7-9 and TRBJ1-2; the D is unclear. CDR1 SEHNR and CDR2 FQNEAQ come from the germline V gene (reference sequence). The ends were cut back, 3 bases at V and 2 bases at J, with 16 bases in the middle. The CDR3 is made up of 16 amino acids. The CDR3 protein is CASSLIPAPPNYGYTF. As DNA, the CDR3 is TGTGCCAGCAGCTTGATTCCCGCGCCCCCGAACTATGGCTACACCTTC.

This clonotype appeared a few times. The V and J genes are TRBV12-3 or TRBV12-4 and TRBJ1-1; maybe TRBD1 (5 bases). The germline V and J ends were trimmed by 6 bases and 6 bases, with 17 bases remaining between them. The CDR3 is 14 residues long. The CDR3 spells CASSLGGRRSEAFF. The DNA of the CDR3 is TGTGCCAGCAGCCTCGGGGGGAGAAGGTCTGAAGCTTTCTTT.

V and J are TRBV7-6 and TRBJ1-4; TRBD1 matches 11 bases. After removal of 4 bases from V and 6 bases from J, the junction contained 1 base not matched to a gene. Germline V gene lookup returns CDR1 SGHVS and CDR2 FNYEAQ. The CDR3 consists of 14 residues. In DNA form, the CDR3 reads TGTGCCAGCAGCTGGGACAGGGGGGATGAAAAACTGTTTTTT. As protein: CASSWDRGDEKLFF.

The rearrangement uses TRBV10-3 and TRBJ2-5, with 12 bases lining up with TRBD2. The V gene's germline CDR1 is ENHRY and CDR2 SYGVKD. CDR3 length: 14 residues. Unmatched junction bases numbered 5, after V lost 8 bases and J lost 4 bases. CDR3 in DNA: TGTGCCATCGCTAGCGGGAGGGCCCCAGAGACCCAGTACTTC. It specifies CAIASGRAPETQYF.

The chain uses TRBV7-6 and TRBJ1-5; unclear D gene. Germline assignment: CDR1 SGHVS and CDR2 FNYEAQ. The CDR3 is 13 amino acids. With 1 base removed from V and 9 bases from J, the gap between germline ends came to 10 bases. The CDR3, as DNA: TGTGCCAGCAGCTTAGGCACCGCTCGGCCCCAGCATTTT. This sequence encodes CASSLGTARPQHF.

This clonotype was seen once. The chain recombines TRBV19 with TRBJ2-5; 13 bases map to TRBD2. The germline V gene has CDR1 LNHDA and CDR2 SQIVND (reference sequence). The V gene end was trimmed by 7 bases and the J gene end by 2 bases; junction bases not matched to a gene: 7. The CDR3 sequence is 16 residues long. Here the CDR3 reads CASTMWGLAGQETQYF. DNA for the CDR3: TGTGCCAGTACTATGTGGGGACTAGCGGGGCAAGAGACCCAGTACTTC.

The V gene is TRBV2, the J gene TRBJ2-1; D ambiguous. Between the trimmed V and J ends, which lost 6 bases and 10 bases, there was a span of 7 bases. This CDR3 spans 10 amino acids. The germline V gene has CDR1 SNHLY and CDR2 FYNNEI. The CDR3 region is CASRGREQFF. The CDR3 DNA follows: TGTGCCAGCAGGGGCAGGGAGCAGTTCTTC.

The gene calls are TRBV16 and TRBJ1-5; the match to TRBD1 covers 8 bases. The V segment lost 4 bases and the J segment 7 bases; nucleotides outside the gene matches: 6. CDR3 length equals 14 residues. CDR1 and CDR2 from the germline V gene are KGHSY and FQNENV. The CDR3 DNA is TGTGCCAGCAGCCCGACAGGGGCCGACCAGCCCCAGCATTTT. Translation: CASSPTGADQPQHF.

For this clonotype: A read error may produce the germline difference seen at one junction end. The rearrangement uses TRBV6-1 and TRBJ1-1; no clear D gene. The CDR3 totals 14 residues. Germline-derived CDR1 and CDR2 are MNHNS and SASEGT. CDR3 amino acids: CASREGTSGTEAFF. Written as DNA, the CDR3 is TGTGCCAGCAGAGAAGGTACCTCGGGCACTGAAGCTTTCTTT.

This clonotype was counted at least ten times. The V gene is TRBV6-1, the J gene TRBJ2-7, with D possibly being TRBD1 or TRBD2 (6 bases each). Trimming removed 8 bases from V and 7 bases from J, with 15 bases in between. This CDR3 is built from 12 residues. From germline, CDR1 is MNHNS and CDR2 SASEGT. As DNA, the CDR3 is TGTGCCAGCCTCGAAGGGGGGTCTGAGCAGTACTTC. As protein: CASLEGGSEQYF.